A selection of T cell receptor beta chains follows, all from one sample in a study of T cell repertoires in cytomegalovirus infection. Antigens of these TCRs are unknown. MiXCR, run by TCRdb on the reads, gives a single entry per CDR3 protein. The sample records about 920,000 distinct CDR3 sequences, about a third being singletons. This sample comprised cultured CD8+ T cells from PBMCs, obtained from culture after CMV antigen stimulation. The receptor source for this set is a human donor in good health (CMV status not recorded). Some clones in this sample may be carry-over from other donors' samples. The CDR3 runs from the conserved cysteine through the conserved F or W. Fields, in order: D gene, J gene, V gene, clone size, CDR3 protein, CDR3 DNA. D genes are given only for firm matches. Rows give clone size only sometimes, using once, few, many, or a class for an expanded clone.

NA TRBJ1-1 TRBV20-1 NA CSARGWDPRVAEAFF TGCAGTGCTAGAGGATGGGACCCCCGGGTCGCTGAAGCTTTCTTT
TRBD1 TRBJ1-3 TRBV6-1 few CASSERDSVSGNTIYF TGTGCCAGCAGTGAAAGGGACAGCGTCTCTGGAAACACCATATATTTT
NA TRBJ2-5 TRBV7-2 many CASSPTAFQETQYF TGTGCCAGCAGCCCTACAGCGTTTCAAGAGACCCAGTACTTC
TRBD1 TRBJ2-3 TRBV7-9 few CASRSGTGETDTQYF TGTGCCAGCAGATCTGGGACAGGGGAAACAGATACGCAGTATTTT
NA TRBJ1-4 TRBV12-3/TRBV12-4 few CASSPHRGFLFF TGTGCCAGCAGCCCCCACCGAGGGTTCCTGTTTTTT
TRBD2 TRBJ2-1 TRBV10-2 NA CASSVGGGWNEQFF TGCGCCAGCAGTGTAGGCGGGGGTTGGAATGAGCAGTTCTTC
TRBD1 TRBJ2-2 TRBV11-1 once CASSLTPGTGGEKTGELFF TGTGCCAGCAGCTTAACCCCCGGGACAGGGGGCGAAAAAACCGGGGAGCTGTTTTTT
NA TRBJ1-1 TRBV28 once CASSLDGPTEAFF TGTGCCAGCAGTTTGGATGGGCCTACTGAAGCTTTCTTT
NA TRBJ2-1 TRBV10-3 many CAISNAGTGSYNEQFF TGTGCCATCAGTAACGCCGGGACGGGGTCCTACAATGAGCAGTTCTTC
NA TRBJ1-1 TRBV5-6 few CASSLGRGIEAFF TGTGCCAGCAGCTTGGGAAGGGGGATTGAAGCTTTCTTT
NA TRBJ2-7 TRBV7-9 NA CASSPTYNEQYF TGTGCCAGCAGCCCTACGTACAACGAGCAGTACTTC
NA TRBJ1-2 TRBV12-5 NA CASELEMYAYYGYTF TGTGCTAGTGAGCTAGAGATGTATGCTTACTATGGCTACACCTTC
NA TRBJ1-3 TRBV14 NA CASSQGHPLFTGNTIYF TGTGCCAGCAGCCAAGGACACCCACTCTTTACTGGAAACACCATATATTTT
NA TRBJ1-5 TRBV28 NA CASLGLSGNQPQHF TGTGCCAGCCTAGGCCTCTCCGGCAATCAGCCCCAGCATTTT
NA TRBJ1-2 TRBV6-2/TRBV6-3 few CASSYESRRSNYGYTF TGTGCCAGCAGTTACGAGTCCAGGCGCTCTAACTATGGCTACACCTTC
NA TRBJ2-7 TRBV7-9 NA CASSSRTGSTYEQYF TGTGCCAGCAGCTCCCGGACTGGGTCTACCTACGAGCAGTACTTC
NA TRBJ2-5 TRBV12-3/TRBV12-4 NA CASKPPDGYQETQYF TGTGCCAGCAAACCACCTGATGGGTATCAAGAGACCCAGTACTTC
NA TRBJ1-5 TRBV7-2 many CASSSDGGFQPQHF TGTGCCAGCAGCTCCGACGGGGGTTTCCAGCCCCAGCATTTT
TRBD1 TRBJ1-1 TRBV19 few CATDRANTEAFF TGTGCCACAGACAGGGCCAACACTGAAGCTTTCTTT
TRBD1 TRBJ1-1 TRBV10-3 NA CAISWTGGNTEAFF TGTGCCATCAGCTGGACAGGGGGGAACACTGAAGCTTTCTTT
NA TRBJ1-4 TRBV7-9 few CASSSQGGSNEKLFF TGTGCCAGCAGCTCCCAGGGTGGAAGTAATGAAAAACTGTTTTTT
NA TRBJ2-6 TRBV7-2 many CASSLDGANVLTF TGTGCCAGCAGCTTAGACGGGGCCAACGTCCTGACTTTC
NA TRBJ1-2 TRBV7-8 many CASSATGRGYTF TGTGCCAGCAGCGCCACTGGGAGAGGCTACACCTTC
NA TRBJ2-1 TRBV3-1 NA CASSQTGQGGPTPSYNEQFF TGTGCCAGCAGCCAAACCGGACAGGGAGGGCCTACACCTTCCTACAATGAGCAGTTCTTC
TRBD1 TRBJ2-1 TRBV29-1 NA CSACPGTGYNEQFF TGCAGCGCCTGCCCCGGGACAGGCTACAATGAGCAGTTCTTC
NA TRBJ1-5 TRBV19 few CASNPRDTNNQPQHF TGTGCCAGTAACCCCCGGGACACCAACAATCAGCCCCAGCATTTT
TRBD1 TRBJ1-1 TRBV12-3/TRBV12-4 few CASSYGQGAVYTEAFF TGTGCCAGCAGTTATGGACAGGGGGCTGTTTACACTGAAGCTTTCTTT
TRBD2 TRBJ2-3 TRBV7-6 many CASSLSRTSGVSTDTQYF TGTGCCAGCAGCTTATCCCGGACTAGCGGGGTTAGCACAGATACGCAGTATTTT